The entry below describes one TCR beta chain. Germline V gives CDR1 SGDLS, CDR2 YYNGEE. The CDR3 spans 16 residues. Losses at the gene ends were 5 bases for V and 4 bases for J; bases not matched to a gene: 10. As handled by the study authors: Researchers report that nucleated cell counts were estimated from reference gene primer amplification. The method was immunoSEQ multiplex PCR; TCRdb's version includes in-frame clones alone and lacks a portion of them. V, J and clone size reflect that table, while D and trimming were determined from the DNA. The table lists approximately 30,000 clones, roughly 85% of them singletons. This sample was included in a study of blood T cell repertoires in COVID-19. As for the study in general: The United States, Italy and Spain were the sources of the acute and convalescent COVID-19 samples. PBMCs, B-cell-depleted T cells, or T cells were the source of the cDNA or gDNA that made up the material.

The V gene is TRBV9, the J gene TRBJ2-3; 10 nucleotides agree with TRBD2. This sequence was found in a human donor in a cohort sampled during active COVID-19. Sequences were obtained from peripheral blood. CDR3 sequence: CASSRAGGLQSDTQYF. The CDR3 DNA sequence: TGTGCCAGCAGTAGAGCGGGGGGGCTTCAATCAGATACGCAGTATTTT.